This TCR beta chain was captured in a study of identical twins (dated by TCRdb to 2015 to 2016). Study-wide context: To test whether fetal clonotypes persist, the study used deep sequencing on TCR alpha and beta repertoires from monozygotic twins, unrelated adults of various ages, and cord blood. To rule out contamination, replicate twin experiments were performed at different times with different library preparation protocols. Here is what the overall study found, with its caveats: Out-of-frame TCR alpha sequences shared between twins showed an excess of low generation-probability sequences compared with coincidental sharing between unrelated individuals. Conclusions relied on cross-sectional statistical analysis, since the same donors could not be followed over many years. Recombination models systematically underestimated out-of-frame TCR alpha sharing in monozygotic twins but agreed with sharing between unrelated individuals. Invariant T cells such as MAIT and iNKT could partly confound zero-insertion analyses, though diverse VJ usage argued against this for most clonotypes. Excess twin sharing in beta out-of-frame sequences was weaker because fewer shared sequences lowered the signal-to-noise ratio. Fewer insertions were carried by abundant cord blood beta clonotypes, a similar but weaker trend appeared in young adult naive repertoires, and no such trend appeared in memory repertoires.

The library came from 5' RACE. Sequenced on an Illumina HiSeq 2000. Template switching added a universal primer binding site, and the final cDNA carried a unique molecular identifier that allowed TCR cDNA molecules to be counted accurately. Specific primers in the conserved constant-segment region were used to synthesize first-strand cDNA for TCR alpha and beta chains. To control for contamination, every cDNA library was double barcoded, receiving both a SMART-Mk sample barcode and Illumina barcodes. TruSeq adapter sequences and Illumina sample barcodes were added in two successive PCR steps. TCR alpha and beta cDNA libraries were sequenced on the Illumina HiSeq platform with custom primers. Per the authors' processing: MiGEC processed the raw reads to extract unique molecular identifiers, while MiXCR was used to determine the CDR3 positions. Recombination models were inferred per individual with the repgenHMM and IGoR tools using an EM algorithm. Shared clonotypes were analyzed with the tcR package in R, and sharing was normalized by the product of cloneset sizes. To study raw recombination free of thymic and clonal selection effects, out-of-frame nonproductive sequences were analyzed. TCRdb applied fastp at Q25 and MiXCR to the public reads, then kept only in-frame beta chains. Rows merge per CDR3 protein into single entries with the most common DNA and genes. The V and J calls reflect TCRdb's pipeline rather than the authors' work. For this sample there are some 730,000 distinct CDR3 sequences; roughly 18% appear just once. The ten top clones hold less than 15% of the sample.

Only healthy Caucasian donors were included. Three pairs of female monozygotic twins, all aged 18 to 29 years, were included in the twin cohort. Peripheral blood mononuclear cells were used as the source from which RNA for TCR libraries was isolated. CDR1 DFQATT and CDR2 SNEGSKA were looked up in the germline V gene (reference sequence). Trimming removed 6 bases from V and 4 bases from J; the gene matches leave 11 bases unexplained. Its CDR3 holds 15 amino acids, cysteine through phenylalanine. Just CDR3 DNA is preserved here, 45 bases in frame from base 1. This clonotype was detected only a few times. It has no known antigen specificity. No clone much larger than this one lies a single base away; base qualities are absent. This same sample was also taken into another study, of T cells expressing NK-cell markers. As described in the second report: Roughly 8 donors provided sorted CD3+CD56+NKG2C+, CD3+CD56+NKG2C- and CD3+CD56-NKG2C+ T-cell subsets, whose TCR beta-chain repertoires were profiled. Of the eight sequenced donors, seven were found to be HCMV-seropositive and one was found to be HCMV-seronegative. In several experiments an anti-gammadeltaTCR antibody was added to restrict sorting to alphabetaTCR-expressing T cells. For five or six donors, the dominant CD3+CD56+NKG2C+ clonotypes were among the top 10 CD8+ clonotypes and accounted for about 1.0-7.0% of CD8+ T cells. Those dominant clonotypes were again the most abundant among CD3+CD56-NKG2C+ cells in several donors, at roughly 28.3-60.1%. Whether the expanded NKG2C-expressing T cell clones were specific for HCMV antigens was left unclear. All eight donors whose samples were sequenced were randomly selected healthy volunteers, three of them men and five women. HCMV-specific IgG was detected in serum with a commercial ELISA kit to determine HCMV serostatus. For roughly six donors, bulk peripheral blood T-cell repertoires were additionally sequenced from unsorted PBMC. Reads were demultiplexed and grouped by UMI with MIGEC, and clonotypes were assembled and quantified with MiTCR. Only TCR cDNA sequences supported by at least two reads were kept to exclude erroneous sequences. The tcR package was used for downstream repertoire analysis, and clonotypes were matched across fractions by CDR3 nucleotide sequence plus V segment. Antigen specificity was annotated against VDJdb with VDJmatch, allowing one amino acid substitution in CDR3.

The TCR comes from a woman aged 18-35 years in good health. The sequenced material came from PBMCs. The V and J genes are TRBV20-1 and TRBJ1-1; TRBD1 aligns with 10 central bases. The DNA sequence is as follows: TGCAGTGCAAAGAGAGGGGGACAGGGGAGCACTGAAGCTTTCTTT. Translated, this gives CSAKRGGQGSTEAFF.